This T cell receptor (beta chain) is drawn from a study of technical replicates of blood from a handful of donors. V was cut by 4 bases and J by 4 bases, with 26 bases left in between. This CDR3 is 19 amino acids long. CDR1 and CDR2 (germline): MDHEN, SYDVKM. Sequencing was performed with immunoSEQ multiplex PCR; in TCRdb, only in-frame clones are kept and a portion is missing. The table records about 73,000 clones, 93% of them present only once. This sequence was found in a human donor in good health. The gene calls are TRBV28 and TRBJ1-5, with D perhaps matching TRBD1 (5 bases). Input material: T cells isolated from PBMCs. The CDR3 DNA follows: TGTGCCAGCAGTTCCGTTTACGATTACCGGGGGAGTCAAAATCAGCCCCAGCATTTT. It codes for CASSSVYDYRGSQNQPQHF.